The 31 T cell receptor beta chains in this list originate from one sample, sequenced in a study of OX40 agonist ivuxolimab in advanced cancers. Clones were sequenced by immunoSEQ multiplex PCR, and TCRdb holds only the in-frame ones, with some missing. This sample has about 38,000 clones, with roughly nine tenths found just once. Sequenced here: CD4+ or CD8+ T cells sorted from blood, sampled in a trial of the OX40 agonist ivuxolimab. Every receptor here comes from an adult with an advanced solid tumor such as melanoma, head and neck, liver or kidney cancer.

V and J are TRBV28 and TRBJ2-5; D possibly corresponds to TRBD2 (5 bases). The germline V gene encodes CDR1 MDHEN and CDR2 SYDVKM. The CDR3 loop spans 14 amino acids. Trimming took off 5 bases at V and 4 bases at J, with 14 bases between the two ends. The CDR3 region is CASSLSNGGETQYF. Written as DNA, the CDR3 is TGTGCCAGCAGTCTCAGTAACGGAGGAGAGACCCAGTACTTC.

The chain carries TRBV4-1 and TRBJ2-3, with 10 positions matching TRBD1. CDR3 length: 14 amino acids. Germline values: CDR1 MGHRA, CDR2 YSYEKL. The J segment lost 3 bases and the V segment lost 8 bases, leaving 5 bases of the junction unmatched. CDR3 loop: CASQPGQGTDTQYF. Written as DNA, the CDR3 is TGCGCCAGCCAACCGGGACAGGGGACAGATACGCAGTATTTT.

V and J are TRBV21-1 and TRBJ2-5; whether TRBD1, the table's D call, matches the DNA was not checked. TRBV21-1 is listed as a pseudogene. The CDR3 consists of 19 residues. The CDR3 here is CASSKPGQGIQKGSETQYF. The CDR3 DNA reads as TGTGCCAGCAGCAAACCGGGACAGGGCATCCAAAAAGGGTCAGAGACCCAGTACTTC.

The V gene is TRBV2, the J gene TRBJ1-5; 7 bases map to TRBD1. The germline V gene encodes CDR1 SNHLY and CDR2 FYNNEI. V shed 6 bases, J shed 4 bases, and the junction held 6 bases outside the gene matches. This CDR3 has 14 residues. The CDR3 reads CASSDGTVNQPQHF. The CDR3, as DNA: TGTGCCAGCAGCGATGGGACAGTAAATCAGCCCCAGCATTTT.

This clone came up a few times. The chain combines TRBV6-4 with TRBJ2-5, with D unresolved. CDR1 and CDR2 from the germline V gene are MRHNA and SNTAGT. The V end lost 2 bases, the J end lost 5 bases, and 12 bases lay between the germline ends. This CDR3 is 14 amino acids long. CDR3 sequence: CASSDPPPRETQYF. The CDR3 nucleotides are TGTGCCAGCAGTGACCCTCCTCCGAGGGAGACCCAGTACTTC.

The chain employs TRBV19 and TRBJ2-2, with D possibly TRBD2 on 6 matching bases. V was clipped by 4 bases and J by 5 bases, with 14 bases between them. From germline, CDR1 is LNHDA and CDR2 SQIVND (reference sequence). CDR3 length: 15 residues. Written as DNA, the CDR3 is TGTGCCAGTAGTACCGACACAGGAGGGACCGGGGAGCTGTTTTTT. Encoded protein: CASSTDTGGTGELFF.

The chain employs TRBV13 and TRBJ1-2, with 7 bases aligning to TRBD1. The length of the CDR3 is 13 residues. Trimming at V came to 6 bases and at J to 8 bases, leaving 9 bases not matched to a gene. Germline values: CDR1 PRHDT, CDR2 FYEKMQ (reference sequence). The chain's CDR3 is CASSPGGFGGYTF. The CDR3 bases are TGTGCCAGCAGTCCAGGGGGTTTTGGAGGCTACACCTTC.

This chain's CDR3 is CASSESRLVSSYGYTF. In DNA, the CDR3 is TGTGCCAGCAGTGAATCTCGGCTTGTGAGTAGCTATGGCTACACCTTC. This chain joins TRBV6-1 and TRBJ1-2; D gene ambiguous. CDR1 is MNHNS, CDR2 SASEGT, per germline. The CDR3 consists of 16 residues. Trimming pared 2 bases from V and 4 bases from J, leaving 17 bases between.

The chain links TRBV6-1 to TRBJ2-7; D might be TRBD1 (6 bases). The CDR3 totals 13 residues. Germline V gene sequence: CDR1 MNHNS, CDR2 SASEGT. Trimming left V 5 bases short and J 2 bases short, with 10 bases between. CDR3 DNA: TGTGCCAGCAGTTCCAGGGGCCCCTACGAGCAGTACTTC. This sequence encodes CASSSRGPYEQYF.

This clone was detected only once. V gene TRBV30 combines with J gene TRBJ2-7; possibly TRBD1 or TRBD2 for D (5 bases each). CDR3 length: 15 amino acids. In germline, CDR1 is GTSNPN, CDR2 SVGIG (reference sequence). Trimming pared 1 base from V and 5 bases from J, leaving 18 bases between. The CDR3 nucleotides read TGTGCCTGGAGTGCTACCCGAGGGGCCAGGGACGAGCAGTACTTC. This codes for CAWSATRGARDEQYF.

V and J are TRBV2 and TRBJ2-5, with 7 positions matching TRBD1. J was trimmed by 4 bases and V by 7 bases; bases with no gene match: 9. CDR3 length: 14 residues. Germline lookup yields CDR1 SNHLY and CDR2 FYNNEI. This chain's CDR3 is CASIDRVFLETQYF. CDR3 coding DNA: TGTGCCAGCATCGACAGGGTCTTTTTAGAGACCCAGTACTTC. Full variable domain (outside the CDR3, taken from reference TRBV2 and TRBJ2-5): EPEVTQTPSHQVTQMGQEVILRCVPISNHLYFYWYRQILGQKVEFLVSFYNNEISEKSEIFDDQFSVERPDGSNFTLKIRSTKLEDSAMYFCASIDRVFLETQYFGPGTRLLVL.

The chain combines TRBV2 with TRBJ2-6, with TRBD1 identical over 7 bases. Germline V gene sequence: CDR1 SNHLY, CDR2 FYNNEI. The CDR3 covers 18 residues. The ends lost 7 bases at V and 2 bases at J; junction bases unmatched: 14. The DNA for the CDR3 is TGTGCCAGCACCTTCGACAGGGATGTCTCCGCTGGGGCCAACGTCCTGACTTTC. Encoded protein: CASTFDRDVSAGANVLTF.

This chain links TRBV6-6 with TRBJ2-7, with TRBD1 matching over 9 bases. The CDR3 is made up of 16 amino acids. Germline V gene sequence: CDR1 MNHNY, CDR2 SVGAGI (reference sequence). With V trimmed by 2 bases and J by 3 bases, 8 bases remained unmatched. The CDR3 region has the DNA TGTGCCAGCAGTTACCCGGGACAGGGCCGCTTCTACGAGCAGTACTTC. This codes for CASSYPGQGRFYEQYF.

The V gene is TRBV13, the J gene TRBJ1-2; a possible D gene is TRBD1 (6 bases). Germline V gene sequence: CDR1 PRHDT, CDR2 FYEKMQ (reference sequence). This CDR3 spans 13 amino acids. Trimming left V 2 bases short and J 2 bases short, with 6 bases between. CDR3 sequence: CASSLRGNYGYTF. The CDR3 DNA sequence: TGTGCCAGCAGCTTAAGGGGGAACTATGGCTACACCTTC.

This chain uses TRBV7-4 with TRBJ1-5, with D maybe TRBD1 (6 bases). In germline, CDR1 is SGHVT, CDR2 SQSDAQ. The CDR3 runs to 17 residues. V gave up 3 bases and J gave up 2 bases, with 17 bases separating them. The CDR3 DNA sequence: TGTGCCAGCAGCTTCTTAACCGACAGGAGGGGCAATCAGCCCCAGCATTTT. It specifies CASSFLTDRRGNQPQHF. Full variable domain (rest looked up from reference TRBV7-4 and TRBJ1-5): GAGVSQSPRYKVAKRGRDVALRCDSISGHVTLYWYRQTLGQGSEVLTYSQSDAQRDKSGRPSGRFSAERPERSVSTLKIQRTEQGDSAVYLCASSFLTDRRGNQPQHFGDGTRLSIL.

The chain links TRBV5-4 to TRBJ2-3, with no clear D. The germline V gene encodes CDR1 SGHNT and CDR2 YYREEE (reference sequence). The CDR3 spans 14 residues. V lost 3 bases, J lost 0 bases, and 8 bases lay in between. CDR3 nucleotides: TGTGCCAGCAGCTCAGTGTCTAGCACAGATACGCAGTATTTT. It specifies CASSSVSSTDTQYF.

The chain uses TRBV4-1 and TRBJ2-5; D unresolved. CDR3 size: 12 residues. V was shortened by 0 bases and J by 1 base, with 0 bases between the two germline ends. Germline V gives CDR1 MGHRA, CDR2 YSYEKL. CDR3 loop: CASSQDQETQYF. CDR3 DNA: TGCGCCAGCAGCCAAGACCAAGAGACCCAGTACTTC.

This clone has just a few counts. The V and J genes are TRBV5-1 and TRBJ2-7; no clear D gene. The CDR3 spans 15 residues. The germline gives CDR1 SGHRS, CDR2 YFSETQ. V shed 4 bases and J shed 3 bases, with 17 bases lying between them. CDR3 protein: CASSPSVDGYYEQYF. The CDR3 DNA is TGCGCCAGCAGCCCGTCGGTGGACGGATACTACGAGCAGTACTTC.

The chain has TRBV11-3 and TRBJ2-2; no firm D call. With 4 bases removed from V and 6 bases from J, the gap between germline ends came to 6 bases. This CDR3 comprises 12 residues. CDR1 and CDR2 from the germline V gene are SGHNT and YENEEA. The CDR3 coding sequence is TGTGCCAGCAGCTCGGAGTCCGGGGAGCTGTTTTTT. Translated, it gives CASSSESGELFF.

Regarding this clone: One junction end disagrees with the germline gene, perhaps due to a read error. The chain carries TRBV4-1 and TRBJ2-7; either TRBD1 or TRBD2 may supply D (5 bases each). CDR1 is MGHRA and CDR2 is YSYEKL in the germline V gene. There are 13 residues in the CDR3. The CDR3 DNA reads TGCGCCAGCAGCCAAGCCCGGGGCTACGGGCAGTACTTC. This codes for CASSQARGYGQYF.

The chain uses TRBV28 and TRBJ2-7; possibly TRBD1 or TRBD2 for D (5 bases each). CDR3 size: 14 residues. V lost 5 bases and J 5 bases, leaving 16 bases between the germline ends. The germline gives CDR1 MDHEN, CDR2 SYDVKM. CDR3 DNA: TGTGCCAGCAGTCCCGACCGAGTGGGGGACGAGCAGTACTTC. Translation: CASSPDRVGDEQYF.

To note about this clone: The sample contains more than one DNA sequence encoding this CDR3. V is TRBV30 and J is TRBJ2-5; D unresolved. Germline assignment: CDR1 GTSNPN and CDR2 SVGIG (reference sequence). The CDR3 is made up of 12 amino acids. V was cut by 2 bases and J by 1 base, with 5 bases left in between. CDR3 loop: CAWSYGQETQYF. CDR3 bases: TGTGCCTGGAGTTATGGCCAAGAGACCCAGTACTTC.

The J gene is TRBJ2-3, the V gene TRBV7-2, with 7 positions matching TRBD2. The ends lost 3 bases at V and 14 bases at J; junction bases unmatched: 5. The germline V gene encodes CDR1 SGHTA and CDR2 FQGNSA. This CDR3 contains 11 residues. The CDR3 sequence is CASSFGLVPYF. Here the CDR3 DNA reads TGTGCCAGCAGCTTCGGACTAGTTCCGTATTTT. Full variable domain (missing parts from reference TRBV7-2 and TRBJ2-3): GAGVSQSPSNKVTEKGKDVELRCDPISGHTALYWYRQSLGQGLEFLIYFQGNSAPDKSGLPSDRFSAERTGGSVSTLTIQRTQQEDSAVYLCASSFGLVPYFGPGTRLTVL.

The chain has TRBV4-3 and TRBJ1-4; 7 bases match TRBD1. This CDR3 is 16 amino acids long. Trimming at V came to 1 base and at J to 7 bases, leaving 9 bases not matched to a gene. Per the germline V gene, CDR1 is LGHNA and CDR2 is YSLEER. CDR3 protein: CASSQVIGDSLEKLFF. The CDR3 region has the DNA TGCGCCAGCAGCCAAGTCATAGGGGACAGCCTTGAAAAACTGTTTTTT.

The chain links TRBV6-5 to TRBJ2-1; TRBD2 matches 7 bases. CDR1 is MNHEY, CDR2 SVGAGI, per germline. The CDR3 extends over 15 amino acids. After removal of 2 bases from V and 6 bases from J, the junction contained 7 bases not matched to a gene. The CDR3, as DNA: TGTGCCAGCAGTTACCCGGACACTAGCGTCAATGAGCAGTTCTTC. It codes for CASSYPDTSVNEQFF.

This chain links TRBV7-9 with TRBJ2-5; 7 bases agree with TRBD1. The J segment lost 1 base and the V segment lost 5 bases, leaving 7 bases of the junction unmatched. This CDR3 has 15 amino acids. CDR1 and CDR2 (germline): SEHNR, FQNEAQ (reference sequence). CDR3 amino acids: CASSRRTGAQETQYF. For the CDR3, the DNA is TGTGCCAGCAGCCGGAGGACAGGAGCCCAAGAGACCCAGTACTTC.

This chain connects TRBV6-5 to TRBJ2-7, with D tentatively TRBD1 or TRBD2 (5 bases each). The CDR3 has 14 amino acids. V was clipped by 2 bases and J by 3 bases, with 11 bases between them. Per the germline V gene, CDR1 is MNHEY and CDR2 is SVGAGI. CDR3 sequence: CASSYGGSGYEQYF. The DNA for the CDR3 is TGTGCCAGCAGTTACGGGGGTTCCGGCTACGAGCAGTACTTC.

The chain links TRBV5-6 to TRBJ2-1, with 10 bases aligning to TRBD2. The CDR3 has 18 residues. V was clipped by 3 bases and J by 6 bases; unmatched bases: 15. CDR1 SGHDT and CDR2 YYEEEE come from the germline V gene. Here the CDR3 reads CASSSYGSPSGGSNEQFF. The DNA of the CDR3 is TGTGCCAGCAGCTCTTATGGTTCCCCTAGCGGGGGAAGCAATGAGCAGTTCTTC.

The chain is built from TRBV5-6 and TRBJ2-5; D unresolved. Germline V CDR1 and CDR2: SGHDT, YYEEEE. Trimming shortened V by 0 bases and J by 11 bases, and 5 bases separated the two germline ends. The CDR3 consists of 10 residues. CDR3 nucleotides: TGTGCCAGCAGCTTGGAAGAGCAGTACTTC. It is translated as CASSLEEQYF. Complete variable domain (other parts from reference TRBV5-6 and TRBJ2-5): DAGVTQSPTHLIKTRGQQVTLRCSPKSGHDTVSWYQQALGQGPQFIFQYYEEEERQRGNFPDRFSGHQFPNYSSELNVNALLLGDSALYLCASSLEEQYFGPGTRLLVL.

The chain is built from TRBV7-9 and TRBJ1-2, with a weak D call TRBD1 (5 bases). V gave up 4 bases and J gave up 2 bases, with 17 bases separating them. Germline assignment: CDR1 SEHNR and CDR2 FQNEAQ (reference sequence). CDR3 size: 16 residues. The CDR3 sequence: CASSSGRVEANYGYTF. CDR3 coding DNA: TGTGCCAGCAGCTCGGGGCGAGTCGAGGCCAACTATGGCTACACCTTC.

This chain uses TRBV9 with TRBJ2-7; no firm D call. The CDR3 totals 14 residues. The germline V gene encodes CDR1 SGDLS and CDR2 YYNGEE. V lost 2 bases and J lost 4, with 13 bases in between. The CDR3 protein is CASSVSDIPYEQYF. The CDR3 DNA is TGTGCCAGCAGCGTCTCCGATATCCCATACGAGCAGTACTTC. Combining the CDR3 with reference TRBV9 and TRBJ2-7 gives the whole variable domain DSGVTQTPKHLITATGQRVTLRCSPRSGDLSVYWYQQSLDQGLQFLIQYYNGEERAKGNILERFSAQQFPDLHSELNLSSLELGDSALYFCASSVSDIPYEQYFGPGTRLTVT.